The present TCR beta chain was sequenced within a study of blood T cell repertoires in COVID-19 (dated by TCRdb to between 2020 and 2021). About the investigation overall: Samples covering the acute and convalescent phases of COVID-19 were provided by collaborators in the United States, Italy and Spain. Samples were obtained from the ongoing ImmuneRACE study (first 160 participants) and from 1,254 subjects provided by 6 global collaborators. The repertoires were made available in a free public database intended to serve as a resource for research on the immune response to SARS-CoV-2. A de-identified subject ID, COVID-19 status, age in years and sex were almost always included in the sample metadata. Where available, HLA class I and class II types were taken from metadata supplied by the sample provider and were not determined by assay-based typing. The prospective study material was composed of cDNA or gDNA derived from T cells, B-cell-depleted T cells, or PBMCs. Subjects who had been exposed to COVID-19, were actively infected with it, or had recovered from it provided the deeply sampled blood TCRbeta repertoires that made up the dataset. The study at large found these results: How much clinical and demographic metadata was included differed by source and by participant, and the metadata was provided uncurated.

The immunoSEQ Assay, a bias-controlled multiplex PCR, was used to amplify TCRbeta CDR3 regions from genomic DNA. Under the source paper's analysis protocol: The number of nucleated cells in each sample was estimated from the amplification of reference gene primers within the assay. Sequence reads were collapsed and filtered to measure the absolute abundance of every unique TCRbeta CDR3 rearrangement. Productive Simpson clonality was computed per sample as the square root of Simpson's diversity index over productive rearrangements. TCRdb holds this immuneACCESS table with in-frame rearrangements only. Some clones are missing; in checked studies, unresolved V genes explain under half, and the rest has no known cause. V, J and clone size are those of that table, while D and trimming were read from the DNA. The sample has 75,000 to 85,000 clones on record, approximately 81% of them singletons. 9.5% to 12% of the sample is held by the ten biggest clonotypes.

Between the V and J ends, shortened by 10 bases and 2 bases respectively, the junction contains 9 bases. The CDR3 starts with the cysteine, ends with the phenylalanine, and has 11 residues. The read is trimmed to its CDR3 DNA, 33 bases read in frame from base 1. Reading the germline V gene (reference sequence) gives CDR1 MNHNY and CDR2 SVGAGI. In Seattle, one collaborating source enrolled patients while the infection was active and tracked those patients longitudinally over the course of disease. Whole blood was collected in K2EDTA tubes by collaborating institutions according to the institutions' own protocols. For TCRbeta analysis, collaborator samples were shipped as frozen whole blood, as isolated PBMCs, or as DNA extracted from either sample type. Note on this clone: No cognate antigen has been identified for it. No much larger clone is present one base from it, and per-base qualities are unavailable.

The sequencing input was peripheral blood. The sequence is built from TRBV6-6 and TRBJ2-7, with the identity of the D gene unclear. The TCR originated in a man between 60 and 75 years old with COVID-19, enrolled during active disease. The CDR3 loop reads CATGPTYEQYF. The sequenced DNA is TGTGCCACGGGTCCTACCTACGAGCAGTACTTC.